This entry lists 16 T cell receptor beta chains sequenced from one sample in a study of cytomegalovirus exposure and HLA in healthy donors. The study ran its PCR with 60 Vbeta and 13 Jbeta primers. Sequenced by immunoSEQ multiplex PCR; TCRdb stores in-frame clones only, minus some. Of 100,000 to 120,000 clones in the sample, roughly 67% were seen once. The sample consisted of PBMCs. The receptors were sampled from a young man in good health and CMV-seropositive.

This chain connects TRBV27 to TRBJ1-5; D unresolved. The CDR3 runs 15 residues. V lost 2 bases, J lost 1 base, and 9 bases lay in between. Germline V gene sequence: CDR1 MNHEY, CDR2 SMNVEV (reference sequence). The CDR3 is CASSLSGVSNQPQHF. In nucleotides, the CDR3 is TGTGCCAGCAGTTTAAGCGGAGTCAGCAATCAGCCCCAGCATTTT.

This chain joins TRBV5-1 and TRBJ1-4, with 8 bases aligning to TRBD1. This CDR3 has 16 amino acids. Germline V gene data show CDR1 as SGHRS and CDR2 as YFSETQ. With V trimmed by 5 bases and J by 0 bases, 6 bases remained unmatched. The CDR3 spells CASSNGQGATNEKLFF. DNA of the CDR3: TGCGCCAGCAGTAACGGACAGGGAGCAACTAATGAAAAACTGTTTTTT.

The chain combines TRBV7-9 with TRBJ2-1, with D tentatively TRBD2 (5 bases). CDR1 is SEHNR and CDR2 is FQNEAQ in the germline V gene (reference sequence). The CDR3 covers 15 residues. V lost 4 bases to trimming and J lost 6 bases, with 16 bases between them. This CDR3 is CASSSRLSYGNEQFF. The CDR3, as DNA: TGTGCCAGCAGCTCCAGACTAAGCTACGGCAATGAGCAGTTCTTC.

This clone was found once. The gene calls are TRBV6-5 and TRBJ1-2; 9 bases line up with TRBD1. The germline gives CDR1 MNHEY, CDR2 SVGAGI. Losses at the gene ends were 2 bases for V and 4 bases for J; bases not matched to a gene: 5. There are 15 residues in the CDR3. CDR3 residues: CASSYRDRDPYGYTF. CDR3 bases: TGTGCCAGCAGTTACCGGGACAGGGATCCCTATGGCTACACCTTC.

The CDR3 DNA sequence: TGTGCCAGCATGGGACAGGGGAATTCACCCCTCCACTTT. Translating gives CASMGQGNSPLHF. This chain links TRBV2 with TRBJ1-6; 10 nucleotides agree with TRBD1. The CDR3 is 13 residues long. V was pared by 7 bases and J by 7 bases, with 1 base of the junction left unmatched. Germline loops: CDR1 SNHLY, CDR2 FYNNEI.

The J gene is TRBJ1-5, the V gene TRBV27; TRBD1 matches at 10 bases. The ends lost 4 bases at V and 4 bases at J; junction bases unmatched: 4. In germline, CDR1 is MNHEY, CDR2 SMNVEV (reference sequence). The CDR3 is 15 amino acids. DNA of the CDR3: TGTGCCAGCAGTTGGGGGACAGGGGATAATCAGCCCCAGCATTTT. It encodes CASSWGTGDNQPQHF.

The genes are TRBV5-1 and TRBJ1-2; tentative D call: TRBD1 (6 bases). The V end lost 4 bases, the J end lost 4 bases, and 20 bases lay between the germline ends. The CDR3 extends over 16 amino acids. CDR1 is SGHRS, CDR2 YFSETQ, per germline. CDR3 protein: CASSPSPGQGFYGYTF. The CDR3 DNA follows: TGCGCCAGCAGCCCCTCGCCGGGACAAGGATTCTATGGCTACACCTTC.

V usage is TRBV10-2 and J usage is TRBJ2-7; TRBD1 might be the D (5 bases). CDR1 and CDR2 (germline): WSHSY, SAAADI. CDR3 length: 13 residues. Deletions cut 6 bases from V and 3 bases from J, with 12 bases between. The CDR3 nucleotides are TGCGCCAGCAGCGTTAGACAGCACTACGAGCAGTACGTC. Translated, it gives CASSVRQHYEQYV.

V is TRBV7-9 and J is TRBJ2-5, with D hard to call. Germline V gene data show CDR1 as SEHNR and CDR2 as FQNEAQ (reference sequence). With 7 bases removed from V and 1 base from J, the gap between germline ends came to 4 bases. This CDR3 spans 11 amino acids. The CDR3 here is CASTSQETQYF. The CDR3 DNA reads TGTGCCAGCACCAGCCAAGAGACCCAGTACTTC.

This chain joins TRBV6-1 and TRBJ2-7, with 13 bases that match TRBD2. The germline V gene encodes CDR1 MNHNS and CDR2 SASEGT. V lost 6 bases, J lost 1 base, and 3 bases stayed unmatched. The CDR3 is made up of 15 amino acids. The CDR3 region is CASRPGLAGSYEQYV. The CDR3, as DNA: TGTGCCAGCAGACCGGGACTAGCGGGGTCCTACGAGCAGTACGTC.

V and J are TRBV5-1 and TRBJ2-3; TRBD2 agrees at 14 bases. The CDR3 totals 16 residues. From germline, CDR1 is SGHRS and CDR2 YFSETQ. V lost 2 bases and J lost 5; bases outside the gene matches: 4. The CDR3 DNA follows: TGCGCCAGCAGCTTCGGACTAGCGGGGGGCAAAGATACGCAGTATTTT. Amino acids: CASSFGLAGGKDTQYF.

This clone was recorded only once. The rearrangement links TRBV5-6 to TRBJ2-7; unclear D gene. The V end was cut by 2 bases, the J end by 4 bases, with 10 bases between. The CDR3 totals 13 residues. Germline CDR1 SGHDT, CDR2 YYEEEE. The CDR3 DNA sequence: TGTGCCAGCAGCTTCCCAACGAGTTACGAGCAGTACTTC. It encodes CASSFPTSYEQYF.

V usage is TRBV18 and J usage is TRBJ1-6; 10 bases map to TRBD1. The CDR3 has 16 residues. V trimming: 4 bases; J trimming: 4 bases; junction bases outside the gene matches: 4. The germline V gene encodes CDR1 KGHSH and CDR2 LQKENI. Here the CDR3 DNA reads TGTGCCAGCTCACTCCGGGACAGGGGTTATAATTCACCCCTCCACTTT. Protein product: CASSLRDRGYNSPLHF.

This clone was detected a few times. The rearrangement uses TRBV19 and TRBJ1-1; weak D call: TRBD1 (6 bases). The CDR3 is 14 amino acids. Trimming took 7 bases from V and 5 from J, leaving 17 bases between them. The V gene's germline CDR1 is LNHDA and CDR2 SQIVND (reference sequence). The CDR3 DNA sequence: TGTGCCAGTAAACAGGCGGGGGCCGATACTGAAGCTTTCTTT. Translating gives CASKQAGADTEAFF.

The chain employs TRBV28 and TRBJ1-4; 7 positions match TRBD1. Germline V gene sequence: CDR1 MDHEN, CDR2 SYDVKM. Germline trimming cut 9 bases from V and 6 bases from J; bases unmatched to any gene: 4. The CDR3 extends over 12 amino acids. The CDR3 sequence is CARQGRDEKLFF. Written as DNA, the CDR3 is TGTGCCAGACAGGGGCGAGATGAAAAACTGTTTTTT.

V is TRBV5-6 and J is TRBJ1-2; 12 bases fit TRBD1. Unmatched junction bases numbered 13, after V lost 4 bases and J lost 3 bases. Per germline, CDR1 SGHDT and CDR2 YYEEEE. CDR3 length equals 18 residues. The CDR3 loop is CASSPDTGTGGAYYGYTF. In DNA, the CDR3 is TGTGCCAGCAGCCCCGATACCGGGACAGGGGGCGCATACTATGGCTACACCTTC.